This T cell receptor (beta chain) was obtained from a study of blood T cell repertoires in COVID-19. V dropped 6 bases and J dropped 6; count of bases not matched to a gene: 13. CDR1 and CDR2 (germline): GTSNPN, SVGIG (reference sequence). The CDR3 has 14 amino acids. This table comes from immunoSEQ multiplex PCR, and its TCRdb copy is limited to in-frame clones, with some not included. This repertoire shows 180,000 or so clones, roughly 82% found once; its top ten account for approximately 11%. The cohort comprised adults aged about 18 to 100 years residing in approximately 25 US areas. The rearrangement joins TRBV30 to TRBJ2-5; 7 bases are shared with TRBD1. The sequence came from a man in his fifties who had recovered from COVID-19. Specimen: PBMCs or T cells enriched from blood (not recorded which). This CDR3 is CACWPRQGGQTQYF. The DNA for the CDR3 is TGTGCCTGCTGGCCCCGACAGGGCGGTCAGACCCAGTACTTC.